The present entry profiles one TCR beta chain with its context. In the original analysis: For nucleated cells, counts were estimated from reference gene primer amplification. The assay was immunoSEQ multiplex PCR, and TCRdb's table has in-frame clones only and misses some. That table is the source of V, J and clone size, and D and trimming were worked out from the DNA. The table has 110,000 to 150,000 clones, approximately 80% seen once. These data are taken from a study of blood T cell repertoires in COVID-19. At the level of the study: Specimens from acute and convalescent COVID-19 originated in the United States, Italy and Spain.

V lost 3 bases and J 6 bases, leaving 14 bases between the germline ends. The CDR3 extends over 14 amino acids. The germline V gene has CDR1 LGHNA and CDR2 YSLEER. The sequencing input was peripheral blood. The sequence came from a woman aged 80 or over in a cohort sampled during active or convalescent COVID-19. The chain recombines TRBV4-3 with TRBJ1-2, with D possibly matching TRBD1 (6 bases). CDR3 coding DNA: TGCGCCAGCAGCCACCTTGGACAGATGCATGGCTACACCTTC. It encodes CASSHLGQMHGYTF.